This TCR beta chain was observed in a study of T cells after posttransplantation cyclophosphamide. Data came from immunoSEQ multiplex PCR; TCRdb stores just in-frame clones and leaves some out. The sample counts 30,000 to 50,000 clones, none seen once; the ten largest own 3.5% to 5.5%. The related graft donor's blood sample was taken on the day of bone marrow donation. General study findings and limits: Recipient CMV seropositivity and CMV reactivation strongly tracked TRB clonality. Donor CD8+ memory clones often dominated recipient blood repertoires at later times.

In its sample, this clone was seen many times. Its antigen remains unknown. This TCR was recovered from a woman in her forties or fifties in good health and a related stem cell transplant donor. Sequenced material: PBMCs.

The CDR3: CASSPPFDRAYEQYF. The CDR3 DNA reads as TGTGCCAGCTCACCACCGTTCGACAGAGCCTACGAGCAGTACTTC. The chain employs TRBV18 and TRBJ2-7, with D possibly TRBD1 on 5 matching bases. V lost 0 bases to trimming and J lost 2 bases, with 11 bases between them. This CDR3 spans 15 amino acids. Germline-derived CDR1 and CDR2 are KGHSH and LQKENI.